This TCR beta chain was retrieved from a study of somatic mutations in cytotoxic T cells in rheumatoid arthritis. Study conclusions and caveats: The clonality of CD8+ T cells was not significantly different between rheumatoid arthritis patients and age-matched healthy controls. Rheumatoid arthritis patients, but not healthy controls, exhibited increasing CD8+ clonality with age. Patients with a largest CD8+ clone exceeding 20% of CD8+ cells numbered about an eighth of the 65.

As regards this clone: Antigen: not known.

Assay: immunoSEQ multiplex PCR; the TCRdb copy retains only in-frame clones and omits some. This sample has 15,000 or so clones, with approximately 80% found just once. Germline V gene data show CDR1 as MGHRA and CDR2 as YSYEKL. The CDR3 is 14 amino acids. V was cut by 0 bases and J by 1 base, with 6 bases left in between. The sequence came from an adult with rheumatoid arthritis. Sequences were obtained from CD8+ T cells sorted from blood. This rearrangement joins TRBV4-1 to TRBJ1-1, with D uncertain. The CDR3 DNA reads TGCGCCAGCAGCCAAGACTACTCGAACACTGAAGCTTTCTTT. This encodes CASSQDYSNTEAFF.